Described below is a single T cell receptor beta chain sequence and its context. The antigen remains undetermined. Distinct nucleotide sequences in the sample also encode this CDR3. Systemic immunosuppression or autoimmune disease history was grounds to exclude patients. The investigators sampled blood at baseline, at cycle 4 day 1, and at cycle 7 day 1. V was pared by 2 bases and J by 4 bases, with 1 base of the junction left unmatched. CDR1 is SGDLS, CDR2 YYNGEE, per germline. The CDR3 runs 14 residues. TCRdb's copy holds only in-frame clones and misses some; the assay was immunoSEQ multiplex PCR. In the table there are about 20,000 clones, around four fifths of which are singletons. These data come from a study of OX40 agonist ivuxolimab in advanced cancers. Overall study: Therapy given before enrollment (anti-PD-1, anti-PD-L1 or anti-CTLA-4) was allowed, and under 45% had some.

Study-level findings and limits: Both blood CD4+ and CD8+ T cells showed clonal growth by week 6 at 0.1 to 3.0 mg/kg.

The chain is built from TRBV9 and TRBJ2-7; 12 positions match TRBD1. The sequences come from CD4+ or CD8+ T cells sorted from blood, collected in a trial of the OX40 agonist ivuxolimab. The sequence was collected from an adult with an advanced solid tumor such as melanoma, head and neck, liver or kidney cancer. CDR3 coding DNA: TGTGCCAGCAGCGTGGGACAGGGGGCATACGAGCAGTACTTC. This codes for CASSVGQGAYEQYF.